These 4 T cell receptor beta chains share one sample of origin, sequenced in a study of technical replicates of blood from a few donors. The data were produced by immunoSEQ multiplex PCR, yet TCRdb's version contains in-frame clones alone and is incomplete. The sample holds tens of thousands of clones, about 96% seen once. Sequencing input: T cells isolated from PBMCs. These receptors all stem from a human donor in good health.

V is TRBV7-2 and J is TRBJ1-1, with 9 bases identical to TRBD1. This CDR3 comprises 15 residues. The germline V gene encodes CDR1 SGHTA and CDR2 FQGNSA. Trimming removed 3 bases from V and 1 base from J; junction bases left unmatched: 3. The CDR3 nucleotides are TGTGCCAGCAGCTTGGACAGGGGTAGGAACACTGAAGCTTTCTTT. Translating it yields CASSLDRGRNTEAFF.

The chain couples TRBV6-4 to TRBJ2-1, with 8 nucleotides matching TRBD2. The J segment lost 2 bases and the V segment lost 3 bases, leaving 3 bases of the junction unmatched. The CDR3 loop spans 15 amino acids. CDR1 and CDR2 from the germline V gene are MRHNA and SNTAGT. DNA of the CDR3: TGTGCCAGCAGTGAAGGTAGCGGGACCTACAATGAGCAGTTCTTC. Translation gives CASSEGSGTYNEQFF.

This chain joins TRBV7-9 and TRBJ1-5; D is unclear. The germline CDR1 and CDR2 sequences are SEHNR and FQNEAQ (reference sequence). This CDR3 is 15 amino acids long. V was clipped by 1 base and J by 2 bases, with 9 bases between them. This CDR3 reads CASSLVGEGNQPQHF. In nucleotides, the CDR3 is TGTGCCAGCAGCTTAGTGGGAGAGGGCAATCAGCCCCAGCATTTT.

CDR3 in DNA: TGTGCCAGCAGCAGGGAAGAGACCCAGTACTTC. Its protein is CASSREETQYF. The rearrangement uses TRBV2 and TRBJ2-5; possibly TRBD1 for D (5 bases). V lost 6 bases and J lost 3, with 5 bases in between. The CDR3 consists of 11 residues. CDR1 is SNHLY and CDR2 is FYNNEI in the germline V gene. The full variable domain, its missing parts supplied by reference TRBV2 and TRBJ2-5, is EPEVTQTPSHQVTQMGQEVILRCVPISNHLYFYWYRQILGQKVEFLVSFYNNEISEKSEIFDDQFSVERPDGSNFTLKIRSTKLEDSAMYFCASSREETQYFGPGTRLLVL.